Presented here are 18 T cell receptor beta chains from one specimen sequenced in a study of blood T cell repertoires in COVID-19. Assay: immunoSEQ multiplex PCR; the TCRdb copy retains only in-frame clones and omits some. The sample contains 190,000 or so clones, 86% of which appear only once. Sequences were obtained from PBMCs or T cells enriched from blood (not recorded which). The receptors derive from a woman between 25 and 40 years old who had recovered from COVID-19.

The chain has TRBV5-6 and TRBJ2-7, with D perhaps matching TRBD1 (6 bases). CDR1 SGHDT and CDR2 YYEEEE come from the germline V gene. The CDR3 spans 14 residues. Trimming pared 1 base from V and 0 bases from J, leaving 8 bases between. The CDR3 here is CASSLQGSSYEQYF. The CDR3 coding sequence is TGTGCCAGCAGCTTGCAGGGGTCCTCCTACGAGCAGTACTTC.

The genes are TRBV28 and TRBJ1-2; TRBD1 matches at 8 bases. V gave up 5 bases and J gave up 8 bases; unmatched junction bases: 4. The germline CDR1 and CDR2 sequences are MDHEN and SYDVKM. CDR3 length: 12 residues. Here the CDR3 DNA reads TGTGCCAGCAGTGAAGGACAGGGCGGCTACACCTTC. This translates into CASSEGQGGYTF.

The V call is TRBV11-3, the J call TRBJ1-1; a possible D gene is TRBD1 (6 bases). V gave up 5 bases and J gave up 3 bases, with 7 bases separating them. This CDR3 spans 12 amino acids. Germline CDR1 and CDR2: SGHNT and YENEEA. The CDR3 loop reads CASSKGDTEAFF. The CDR3 DNA follows: TGTGCCAGCAGCAAGGGGGACACTGAAGCTTTCTTT.

The chain carries TRBV25-1 and TRBJ2-3; TRBD1 aligns across 8 bases. Germline CDR1 is MGHDK and CDR2 is SYGVNS. CDR3 size: 15 residues. With V trimmed by 6 bases and J by 2 bases, 7 bases remained unmatched. In DNA, the CDR3 is TGTGCCAGCAGCTTGACAGGGGCATACACAGATACGCAGTATTTT. Protein product: CASSLTGAYTDTQYF.

This clone showed up just a few times. The chain couples TRBV28 to TRBJ2-7; TRBD2 matches at 8 bases. V lost 2 bases, J lost 0 bases, and 9 bases stayed unmatched. Germline lookup yields CDR1 MDHEN and CDR2 SYDVKM. The CDR3 covers 17 residues. The CDR3 spells CASSLITLAGPSYEQYF. CDR3 DNA: TGTGCCAGCAGTTTAATTACCCTAGCGGGCCCCTCCTACGAGCAGTACTTC.

J is TRBJ2-3 and V is TRBV19; 11 nucleotides agree with TRBD2. The V gene end was trimmed by 6 bases and the J gene end by 6 bases; junction bases not matched to a gene: 20. The CDR3 is 19 amino acids. Germline CDR1 reads LNHDA; CDR2 reads SQIVND (reference sequence). The CDR3 loop is CASSLTPPEASGRYDTQYF. As DNA, the CDR3 is TGTGCCAGTAGCCTTACCCCTCCCGAGGCTAGCGGGAGGTACGATACGCAGTATTTT.

The chain recombines TRBV5-4 with TRBJ2-2, with D perhaps TRBD1 (5 bases). Germline V gives CDR1 SGHNT, CDR2 YYREEE (reference sequence). V lost 2 bases and J lost 0, with 11 bases in between. The CDR3 has 16 amino acids. The CDR3 coding sequence is TGTGCCAGCAGCTTTGCAGGGCTCGCGAACACCGGGGAGCTGTTTTTT. Translation: CASSFAGLANTGELFF.

The chain carries TRBV12-3 or TRBV12-4 and TRBJ1-1; D is perhaps TRBD1 (5 bases). This CDR3 is 11 amino acids long. The ends were cut back, 4 bases at V and 5 bases at J, with 5 bases in the middle. CDR3 amino acids: CASSSGTEAFF. The CDR3 DNA reads TGTGCCAGCAGTTCAGGGACTGAAGCTTTCTTT.

A few counts support this clone. V gene TRBV9 combines with J gene TRBJ1-3, with 9 bases identical to TRBD1. CDR1 and CDR2 (germline): SGDLS, YYNGEE. The length of the CDR3 is 15 residues. After removal of 2 bases from V and 11 bases from J, the junction contained 11 bases not matched to a gene. This CDR3 is CASSVSGTGNSAIYF. Written as DNA, the CDR3 is TGTGCCAGCAGCGTGTCCGGGACAGGGAATAGTGCCATATATTTT.

The J gene is TRBJ2-1, the V gene TRBV18; the D gene is possibly TRBD1 (6 bases). The CDR3 extends over 13 amino acids. Trimming took 3 bases from V and 13 from J, leaving 16 bases between them. The germline gives CDR1 KGHSH, CDR2 LQKENI. CDR3 DNA: TGTGCCAGCTCACCGCAACAGGGATTACATCAGTTCTTC. This translates into CASSPQQGLHQFF. Drawing the rest from reference TRBV18 and TRBJ2-1, the complete variable domain is NAGVMQNPRHLVRRRGQEARLRCSPMKGHSHVYWYRQLPEEGLKFMVYLQKENIIDESGMPKERFSAEFPKEGPSILRIQQVVRGDSAAYFCASSPQQGLHQFFGPGTRLTVL.

Details on this clone: One end of the junction fails to match germline, which may point to a read error. The rearrangement links TRBV7-7 to TRBJ2-2, with D maybe TRBD1 (6 bases). Germline-derived CDR1 and CDR2 are SSHAT and FNYEAQ (reference sequence). CDR3 length: 17 amino acids. The DNA of the CDR3 is TGTGCTAGCAGCTTGTACAGGGCGTCAGTAGGTTCCGGGGAGCTGTTTTTT. This codes for CASSLYRASVGSGELFF.

The genes are TRBV5-6 and TRBJ2-7; the match to TRBD2 covers 11 bases. This CDR3 spans 15 amino acids. V shed 4 bases, J shed 5 bases, and the junction held 8 bases outside the gene matches. Germline V gene lookup returns CDR1 SGHDT and CDR2 YYEEEE. CDR3 sequence reads: CASSRGTSGSHEQYF. Here the CDR3 DNA reads TGTGCCAGCAGCCGGGGGACTAGCGGATCCCACGAGCAGTACTTC.

This rearrangement joins TRBV6-5 to TRBJ1-1; D gene ambiguous. Germline CDR1 is MNHEY and CDR2 is SVGAGI. V lost 0 bases and J 8 bases, leaving 10 bases between the germline ends. The CDR3 consists of 13 residues. As DNA, the CDR3 is TGTGCCAGCAGTTACTCAATCGCGGCCGAAGCTTTCTTT. Translation gives CASSYSIAAEAFF.

The rearrangement links TRBV7-8 to TRBJ2-7; a weak D match, TRBD1 (5 bases). The CDR3 is 14 amino acids. Germline V CDR1 and CDR2: SGHVS, FQNEAQ. V lost 2 bases, J lost 2 bases, and 10 bases lay in between. In nucleotides, the CDR3 is TGTGCCAGCAGCTTACAGGGATTTCCCTACGAGCAGTACTTC. Protein sequence: CASSLQGFPYEQYF.

Here the CDR3 DNA reads TGTGCCAGCTCACCCGGACAGGGGACAAACTATGGCTACACCTTC. It translates to CASSPGQGTNYGYTF. The V call is TRBV18, the J call TRBJ1-2, with 9 bases aligning to TRBD1. V gave up 3 bases and J gave up 2 bases; unmatched junction bases: 4. The germline V gene has CDR1 KGHSH and CDR2 LQKENI. The CDR3 length is 15 residues.

The chain combines TRBV18 with TRBJ2-7, with TRBD2 matching over 8 bases. The CDR3 has 18 amino acids. The V gene's germline CDR1 is KGHSH and CDR2 LQKENI. The J segment lost 4 bases and the V segment lost 3 bases, leaving 17 bases of the junction unmatched. The DNA for the CDR3 is TGTGCCAGCTCACCGAAGGGGTATAGCGGGACGCCTAGGTACGAGCAGTACTTC. Translation: CASSPKGYSGTPRYEQYF.

In this sample, this clone turned up once. The V and J genes are TRBV5-4 and TRBJ2-7; TRBD1 aligns across 8 bases. Germline-derived CDR1 and CDR2 are SGHNT and YYREEE (reference sequence). Trimming at V came to 4 bases and at J to 6 bases, leaving 9 bases not matched to a gene. This CDR3 contains 14 residues. CDR3 bases: TGTGCCAGCAGCGGAACCGGGACAGGCGGCGAGCAGTACTTC. This encodes CASSGTGTGGEQYF.

V and J are TRBV28 and TRBJ2-2; 14 positions match TRBD2. The germline V gene has CDR1 MDHEN and CDR2 SYDVKM. This CDR3 has 17 residues. Germline trimming cut 4 bases from V and 7 bases from J; bases unmatched to any gene: 8. The CDR3 sequence is CASSSGLAGEMHGELFF. CDR3 nucleotides: TGTGCCAGCAGTTCGGGACTAGCGGGAGAGATGCACGGGGAGCTGTTTTTT.